This TCR beta chain appears in the sequencing data of a study of cytomegalovirus exposure and HLA in healthy donors. Concerning this clone itself: An end of the junction differs from the germline gene, which may be a read error.

Primers for the PCR totalled 60 Vbeta and 13 Jbeta. Original processing methods: Later work found approximately 80 million unique TCR beta chains, with about 10 million shared. Profiling relied on immunoSEQ multiplex PCR, and the TCRdb table lists in-frame clones only, not all of them. V and J calls and clone size are as listed in that table; D and trimming were resolved from the DNA. The sample shows roughly 150,000 clones, roughly 80% of them seen only once. The sequence was obtained from a male donor in good health and CMV-seropositive. Sequences were obtained from PBMCs.

The CDR3 DNA is TGTGCCAGCAGGTTGACAGGGCAAAACACTGAAGCTTCCTTT. This sequence encodes CASRLTGQNTEASF. The rearrangement joins TRBV6-1 to TRBJ1-1, with 7 bases fitting TRBD1. Germline V gene sequence: CDR1 MNHNS, CDR2 SASEGT. The CDR3 has 14 amino acids.